The 29 T cell receptor beta chains reported below all come from one sample, sequenced in a study of regulatory T cells in long-lasting Graves disease. Assembly of TCR beta libraries relied on iRepertoire HTBI primers together with Arm-PCR of CDR3 regions. From the multiplex PCR reads, TCRdb called clonotypes with MiXCR, one entry per CDR3 protein. The table has about 400,000 distinct CDR3 sequences, roughly 20% seen once. Indicated time point: persistent/refractory GD, antithyroid drugs over 5 years with positive TRAb. RNA extracted from PBMCs served as the sequencing template. The sample here was peripheral blood mononuclear cells (PBMCs), taken when the disease was refractory, from a patient treated with antithyroid drugs. Receptors originate from a female donor with Graves disease.

This clonotype turned up a few times. V gene TRBV10-3 combines with J gene TRBJ1-2, with D possibly matching TRBD1 (5 bases). The ends were cut back, 1 base at V and 8 bases at J, with 11 bases in the middle. CDR1 and CDR2 from the germline V gene are ENHRY and SYGVKD. CDR3 length equals 13 residues. CDR3 bases: TGTGCCATCAGTGAGTTCCGACAGCACGGCTACACCTTC. Translation gives CAISEFRQHGYTF.

The V gene is TRBV10-3, the J gene TRBJ2-5; maybe TRBD1 (5 bases). Trimming shortened V by 4 bases and J by 2 bases, and 14 bases separated the two germline ends. This CDR3 has 15 amino acids. Germline lookup yields CDR1 ENHRY and CDR2 SYGVKD. CDR3: CAISARGNRQETQYF. In nucleotides, the CDR3 is TGTGCCATCAGTGCAAGGGGAAACCGTCAAGAGACCCAGTACTTC.

This clonotype was found many times. CDR3 in amino acids: CASRPRGGNSYEQYF. The DNA of the CDR3 is TGTGCCAGCAGACCGCGGGGGGGCAATTCCTACGAGCAGTACTTC. This rearrangement joins TRBV28 to TRBJ2-7, with TRBD2 matching 9 bases. The CDR3 consists of 15 residues. From germline, CDR1 is MDHEN and CDR2 SYDVKM. The J segment lost 1 base and the V segment lost 6 bases, leaving 7 bases of the junction unmatched.

This clonotype has just one count. The V gene is TRBV20-1, the J gene TRBJ2-5; D could derive from TRBD1 or TRBD2 (6 bases each). The DNA end favors TRBJ2-1, so the J call may be wrong. The CDR3 loop spans 17 amino acids. Germline CDR1 DFQATT, CDR2 SNEGSKA (reference sequence). CDR3 in DNA: TGCAGTGCTAGGTACCCCACGGGGACAAGGGAGGACAATGAGCAGTTCTTC. Amino acids: CSARYPTGTREDNEQFF.

In its sample, this clonotype was seen many times. The chain has TRBV28 and TRBJ1-1, with unresolved D. CDR3 length: 13 amino acids. Germline values: CDR1 MDHEN, CDR2 SYDVKM. Trimming shortened V by 5 bases and J by 7 bases, and 14 bases separated the two germline ends. The CDR3 protein is CASSDDGNNEAFF. CDR3 bases: TGTGCCAGCAGTGATGACGGGAATAATGAAGCTTTCTTT. Based on the CDR3 plus reference TRBV28 and TRBJ1-1, the full variable domain is DVKVTQSSRYLVKRTGEKVFLECVQDMDHENMFWYRQDPGLGLRLIYFSYDVKMKEKGDIPEGYSVSREKKERFSLILESASTNQTSMYLCASSDDGNNEAFFGQGTRLTVV.

At least ten counts were recorded for this clonotype. V and J are TRBV12-3 or TRBV12-4 and TRBJ2-5, with 7 bases that match TRBD1. The CDR3 covers 15 residues. V lost 6 bases to trimming and J lost 6 bases; unmatched junction nucleotides: 13. The DNA of the CDR3 is TGTGCCAGCAGCCCAGACGACAGGGATGGGAAGACCCAGTACTTC. It specifies CASSPDDRDGKTQYF.

The J gene is TRBJ2-7, the V gene TRBV20-1; either TRBD1 or TRBD2 may fit D (6 bases each). In germline, CDR1 is DFQATT, CDR2 SNEGSKA (reference sequence). V gave up 6 bases and J gave up 1 base, with 22 bases separating them. The CDR3 length is 16 residues. DNA of the CDR3: TGCAGTGCCCCCTTCCCGGGGGCGAGGGAATCCTACGAGCAGTACTTC. It encodes CSAPFPGARESYEQYF.

This clonotype was recorded at least ten times. The V gene is TRBV20-1, the J gene TRBJ2-7, with 11 bases aligning to TRBD1. This CDR3 contains 14 residues. With V trimmed by 6 bases and J by 3 bases, 7 bases remained unmatched. Germline CDR1 DFQATT, CDR2 SNEGSKA (reference sequence). The DNA for the CDR3 is TGCAGTGCGAGGGCTGGGACAGGGGGCTACGAGCAGTACTTC. Its protein product is CSARAGTGGYEQYF.

This clonotype was observed a few times. The V call is TRBV20-1, the J call TRBJ2-7; TRBD2 aligns across 10 bases. Germline-derived CDR1 and CDR2 are DFQATT and SNEGSKA (reference sequence). Germline trimming cut 3 bases from V and 6 bases from J; bases unmatched to any gene: 8. This CDR3 is built from 14 residues. CDR3 coding DNA: TGCAGTGCTAGCCGTCTAGCGGGAGAAGGCGAGCAGTACTTC. It specifies CSASRLAGEGEQYF.

This clonotype was detected a few times. The junction departs from germline at one end; a sequencing error may be responsible. V gene TRBV19 combines with J gene TRBJ1-5, with 8 bases fitting TRBD1. Germline CDR1 reads LNHDA; CDR2 reads SQIVND (reference sequence). There are 15 residues in the CDR3. In nucleotides, the CDR3 is TGTGCCAGTAATATAGAAGGACAGGGCAAGCAGCCCCAGCATTTT. It yields the protein CASNIEGQGKQPQHF.

The genes are TRBV18 and TRBJ2-3; D ambiguous. CDR3 length: 13 residues. The V gene lost 6 bases and the J gene lost 2 bases, with 9 bases spanning the gap. In germline, CDR1 is KGHSH, CDR2 LQKENI. This CDR3 is CASSGSPTDTQYF. The CDR3 nucleotides read TGTGCCAGCTCGGGCAGTCCCACAGATACGCAGTATTTT. The whole variable domain, remainder taken from reference TRBV18 and TRBJ2-3, is NAGVMQNPRHLVRRRGQEARLRCSPMKGHSHVYWYRQLPEEGLKFMVYLQKENIIDESGMPKERFSAEFPKEGPSILRIQQVVRGDSAAYFCASSGSPTDTQYFGPGTRLTVL.

The chain is built from TRBV6-1 and TRBJ1-4; D remains ambiguous. Germline loops: CDR1 MNHNS, CDR2 SASEGT. CDR3 length: 14 amino acids. Trimming stripped 6 bases from V and 7 bases from J, with 15 bases between. The CDR3 bases are TGTGCCAGCAGCCCCCGGGAGGCGAGTGAAAAACTGTTTTTT. Protein product: CASSPREASEKLFF.

The chain has TRBV12-3 or TRBV12-4 and TRBJ1-3; D is uncertain. V was clipped by 8 bases and J by 7 bases, with 12 bases between them. The CDR3 loop spans 12 amino acids. CDR3 region: CASSPYSNTIYF. In DNA, the CDR3 is TGTGCCAGCTCACCATATTCGAACACCATATATTTT.

This clonotype was seen more than once but under ten times. J is TRBJ1-1 and V is TRBV18, with a weak D call TRBD1 (5 bases). The germline V and J ends were trimmed by 2 bases and 11 bases, with 15 bases remaining between them. The V gene's germline CDR1 is KGHSH and CDR2 LQKENI. The CDR3 spans 13 residues. DNA of the CDR3: TGTGCCAGCTCACCAACTCGGGGGTTAGGTGCTTTCTTT. Amino acids: CASSPTRGLGAFF.

This clonotype was detected many times. The chain recombines TRBV28 with TRBJ1-2; D not resolved. Per germline, CDR1 MDHEN and CDR2 SYDVKM. The CDR3 runs 14 residues. The ends were cut back, 7 bases at V and 5 bases at J, with 17 bases in the middle. This CDR3 is CASTMGRVWYGYTF. The DNA for the CDR3 is TGTGCCAGCACCATGGGGAGGGTCTGGTATGGCTACACCTTC.

A few counts support this clonotype. The chain recombines TRBV12-3 or TRBV12-4 with TRBJ2-7; 14 bases align to TRBD2. With 6 bases clipped from V and 5 bases from J, the junction kept 3 bases outside the gene matches. The CDR3 is made up of 14 amino acids. For the CDR3, the DNA is TGTGCCAGCAGGGGGGGACTAGCGGGAGACGAGCAGTACTTC. Translated, it gives CASRGGLAGDEQYF.

The table lists this clonotype with many counts. The chain employs TRBV10-1 and TRBJ2-2; 14 nucleotides align to TRBD2. This CDR3 contains 19 residues. J lost 0 bases, V lost 1 base, and 4 bases had no gene match. Germline loops: CDR1 WNHNN, CDR2 SYGVQD (reference sequence). CDR3 nucleotides: TGCGCCAGCAGTGAGTGGGGACTAGCGGGAGCCCCGAACACCGGGGAGCTGTTTTTT. This translates into CASSEWGLAGAPNTGELFF.

This clonotype showed up many times. The chain employs TRBV7-2 and TRBJ2-7, with D unresolved. The V end was cut by 5 bases, the J end by 5 bases, with 13 bases between. The germline CDR1 and CDR2 sequences are SGHTA and FQGNSA. There are 13 residues in the CDR3. CDR3 residues: CASSATSENEQYF. CDR3 nucleotide sequence: TGTGCCAGCAGCGCCACCTCGGAAAACGAGCAGTACTTC.

About this clonotype itself: At one end, the junction sequence differs from germline, possibly due to a read error. The chain has TRBV7-8 and TRBJ2-5; 10 bases are a match to TRBD2. Germline V gives CDR1 SGHVS, CDR2 FQNEAQ. CDR3 length: 16 residues. In DNA form, the CDR3 reads TGTGCCAGCAGCTTAGGGAGTCTAGCGGGAGAAGATACCCAGTACTTC. It translates to CASSLGSLAGEDTQYF.

This clonotype was detected only a few times. The J gene is TRBJ1-4, the V gene TRBV7-2; 8 bases are shared with TRBD1. Germline V lookup: CDR1 SGHTA, CDR2 FQGNSA. The CDR3 runs to 14 residues. Losses at the gene ends were 1 base for V and 8 bases for J; bases not matched to a gene: 3. The CDR3 sequence: CASSLGTGYEKLFF. CDR3 DNA sequence: TGTGCCAGCAGCTTAGGGACAGGGTACGAAAAACTGTTTTTT.

V is TRBV4-1 and J is TRBJ2-1; 7 nucleotides line up with TRBD2. CDR3 length: 15 residues. V lost 0 bases to trimming and J lost 5 bases; unmatched junction nucleotides: 4. Germline V gene lookup returns CDR1 MGHRA and CDR2 YSYEKL. This chain's CDR3 is CASSQDTGLNNEQFF. The CDR3 DNA sequence: TGCGCCAGCAGCCAAGATACGGGACTAAACAATGAGCAGTTCTTC.

This clonotype was detected ten times or more. The chain is built from TRBV12-3 or TRBV12-4 and TRBJ2-7; a possible D gene is TRBD2 (5 bases). V was trimmed by 5 bases and J by 9 bases, leaving 17 bases between them. This CDR3 comprises 13 residues. The CDR3 reads CASSTSGSPGQYF. The CDR3 coding sequence is TGTGCCAGCAGTACATCGGGATCACCGGGGCAGTACTTC.

CDR3 DNA: TGTGCCAGCAGCCCCGGCGCAGCGACAGACGAGCAGTACTTC. Translating it yields CASSPGAATDEQYF. The rearrangement links TRBV27 to TRBJ2-7; TRBD1 might be the D (5 bases). Deletions cut 6 bases from V and 5 bases from J, with 17 bases between. Germline-derived CDR1 and CDR2 are MNHEY and SMNVEV (reference sequence). The CDR3 is 14 residues long.

This clonotype was detected only once. The chain uses TRBV4-3 and TRBJ1-2; TRBD1 aligns across 9 bases. From germline, CDR1 is LGHNA and CDR2 YSLEER. The junction had 8 bases not matched to a gene; V was cut back by 3 bases and J by 6 bases. The CDR3 contains 15 residues. The CDR3 sequence is CASSQGTGTGNGYTF. In DNA form, the CDR3 reads TGCGCCAGCAGCCAGGGCACCGGGACAGGGAATGGCTACACCTTC.

The rearrangement links TRBV27 to TRBJ1-1; possible D gene TRBD1, 5 bases. From germline, CDR1 is MNHEY and CDR2 SMNVEV (reference sequence). CDR3 length equals 15 residues. V was pared by 5 bases and J by 4 bases, with 17 bases between. CDR3 nucleotides: TGTGCCAGCAGTCCAACCGGGTCCGGGGGCACTGAAGCTTTCTTT. Its translation is CASSPTGSGGTEAFF.

About this clonotype: The junction differs from germline at one of its ends, possibly a read error. The chain uses TRBV29-1 and TRBJ1-4; 9 bases are shared with TRBD1. This CDR3 comprises 14 residues. Germline CDR1 and CDR2: SQVTM and ANQGSEA. In DNA, the CDR3 is TGCAGCGTTGAAGATGGGACAGGGTCCGGAAAACTGCTTTTT. Translation gives CSVEDGTGSGKLLF.

This clonotype showed up many times. The V call is TRBV12-3 or TRBV12-4, the J call TRBJ2-2; TRBD2 aligns across 7 bases. The CDR3 length is 15 residues. Trimming removed 5 bases from V and 4 bases from J; junction bases left unmatched: 7. CDR3 bases: TGTGCCAGCAGTAGGCGGGAGAGGTCCACCGGGGAGCTGTTTTTT. It yields the protein CASSRRERSTGELFF.

The rearrangement uses TRBV3-1 and TRBJ1-5; TRBD1 might be the D (6 bases). Trimming took 0 bases from V and 6 from J, leaving 18 bases between them. Germline CDR1 LGHDT, CDR2 YNNKEL (reference sequence). This CDR3 has 17 residues. The CDR3 protein is CASSQEGTGAGGQPQHF. CDR3 sequence (DNA): TGTGCCAGCAGCCAAGAGGGAACGGGGGCGGGGGGTCAGCCCCAGCATTTT.

Many counts were recorded for this clonotype. The chain joins TRBV30 to TRBJ2-2; D is ambiguous. In germline, CDR1 is GTSNPN, CDR2 SVGIG (reference sequence). This CDR3 is built from 14 residues. V lost 7 bases and J 0 bases, leaving 12 bases between the germline ends. CDR3 in amino acids: CASGWVTNTGELFF. Here the CDR3 DNA reads TGTGCCTCCGGGTGGGTAACGAACACCGGGGAGCTGTTTTTT.